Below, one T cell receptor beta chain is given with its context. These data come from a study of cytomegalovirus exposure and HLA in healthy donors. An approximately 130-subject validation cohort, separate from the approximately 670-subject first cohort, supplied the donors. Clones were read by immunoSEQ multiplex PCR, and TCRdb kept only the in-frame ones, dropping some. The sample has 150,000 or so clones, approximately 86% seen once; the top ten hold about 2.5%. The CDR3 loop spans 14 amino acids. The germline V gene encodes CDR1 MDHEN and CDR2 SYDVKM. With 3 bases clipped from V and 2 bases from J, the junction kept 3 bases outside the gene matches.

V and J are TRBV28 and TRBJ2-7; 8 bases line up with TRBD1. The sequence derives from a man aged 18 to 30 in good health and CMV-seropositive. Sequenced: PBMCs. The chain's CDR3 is CASSFATGAYEQYF. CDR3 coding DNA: TGTGCCAGCAGTTTCGCGACAGGGGCCTACGAGCAGTACTTC. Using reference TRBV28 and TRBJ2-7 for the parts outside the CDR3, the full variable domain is DVKVTQSSRYLVKRTGEKVFLECVQDMDHENMFWYRQDPGLGLRLIYFSYDVKMKEKGDIPEGYSVSREKKERFSLILESASTNQTSMYLCASSFATGAYEQYFGPGTRLTVT.